One and the same sample provided the 21 T cell receptor beta chains below, sequenced in a study of blood T cell repertoires in COVID-19. This table comes from immunoSEQ multiplex PCR, and its TCRdb copy is limited to in-frame clones, with some not included. The sample shows approximately 300,000 clones, about 89% of them seen only once. Material for sequencing was peripheral blood. These receptors were obtained from a man younger than 30 who had recovered from COVID-19.

The chain couples TRBV4-3 to TRBJ1-1; D is unclear. The V and J ends lost 1 base and 4 bases respectively, with 13 bases between them. Germline-derived CDR1 and CDR2 are LGHNA and YSLEER. The CDR3 loop spans 15 amino acids. The CDR3 sequence: CASSQGPGTLTEAFF. The CDR3 nucleotides read TGCGCCAGCAGCCAAGGACCGGGAACCCTCACTGAAGCTTTCTTT.

The rearrangement links TRBV5-6 to TRBJ1-2, with D possibly TRBD1 on 5 matching bases. V lost 3 bases, J lost 5 bases, and 5 bases lay in between. The CDR3 loop spans 11 amino acids. CDR1 and CDR2 (germline): SGHDT, YYEEEE. CDR3 loop: CASSSGYGYTF. The CDR3 nucleotides read TGTGCCAGCAGCTCAGGGTATGGCTACACCTTC.

The chain couples TRBV19 to TRBJ1-3; D is unresolved. Germline V gene lookup returns CDR1 LNHDA and CDR2 SQIVND (reference sequence). CDR3 length equals 15 residues. V was shortened by 6 bases and J by 1 base, with 13 bases between the two germline ends. The CDR3 DNA sequence: TGTGCCAGTAGAAACGGAGATGTATCTGGAAACACCATATATTTT. This codes for CASRNGDVSGNTIYF.

The V call is TRBV6-4, the J call TRBJ1-1, with D maybe TRBD1 (6 bases). Trimming shortened V by 8 bases and J by 2 bases, and 12 bases separated the two germline ends. The V gene's germline CDR1 is MRHNA and CDR2 SNTAGT. The CDR3 has 13 amino acids. DNA for the CDR3: TGTGCCAGCTCCGAGGGGGAAAACACTGAAGCTTTCTTT. Translation: CASSEGENTEAFF.

The rearrangement joins TRBV6-5 to TRBJ1-2; unclear D gene. The CDR3 extends over 15 amino acids. Trimming removed 5 bases at V and 8 bases at J, with 21 bases between. The germline CDR1 and CDR2 sequences are MNHEY and SVGAGI. The CDR3, as DNA: TGTGCCAGCAGTCTACTTGACACAAACTCGGAAGGCTACACCTTC. This codes for CASSLLDTNSEGYTF.

The chain is built from TRBV3-1 (or the pseudogene TRBV3-2) and TRBJ1-5, with D hard to call. The CDR3 is 13 residues long. The V and J ends lost 4 bases and 5 bases respectively, with 9 bases between them. Germline V CDR1 and CDR2: LGHDT, YNNKEL (reference sequence). The CDR3 DNA is TGTGCCAGCAGCCGAGGTCGGGATCAGCCCCAGCATTTT. As protein: CASSRGRDQPQHF.

The chain recombines TRBV10-2 with TRBJ2-2; a weak D match, TRBD1 (5 bases). Trimming shortened V by 3 bases and J by 4 bases, and 9 bases separated the two germline ends. In germline, CDR1 is WSHSY, CDR2 SAAADI. This CDR3 is 14 amino acids long. As DNA, the CDR3 is TGCGCCAGCAGTGACAGGGCTGGCACCGGGGAGCTGTTTTTT. Its protein product is CASSDRAGTGELFF.

This clone was seen just once. The chain carries TRBV7-4 and TRBJ2-1; 11 bases are shared with TRBD2. Trimming took 3 bases from V and 4 from J; bases not matched to a gene: 26. Germline V lookup: CDR1 SGHVT, CDR2 SQSDAQ. CDR3 size: 23 residues. CDR3 in amino acids: CASSFDLNRWIPSGRTEYNEQFF. CDR3 nucleotide sequence: TGTGCCAGCAGCTTCGACTTGAACAGGTGGATTCCTAGCGGGAGGACCGAATACAATGAGCAGTTCTTC.

The chain links TRBV29-1 to TRBJ2-7; 8 bases line up with TRBD1. CDR1 is SQVTM, CDR2 ANQGSEA, per germline. The trim removed 1 base at V and 4 bases at J, leaving 12 bases unmatched. CDR3 length equals 16 residues. CDR3 residues: CSVEGGAGTGDYEQYF. The CDR3 DNA follows: TGCAGCGTTGAAGGGGGAGCCGGGACAGGAGATTACGAGCAGTACTTC.

This clone was recorded once. The chain carries TRBV5-1 and TRBJ2-1; TRBD2 matches at 8 bases. Germline V CDR1 and CDR2: SGHRS, YFSETQ. CDR3 length: 13 amino acids. With V trimmed by 5 bases and J by 8 bases, 6 bases remained unmatched. CDR3 in amino acids: CASRLSGSDEQFF. DNA for the CDR3: TGCGCCAGCAGATTGAGCGGGAGCGATGAGCAGTTCTTC.

The rearrangement joins TRBV7-2 to TRBJ2-5, with TRBD1 identical over 7 bases. J lost 3 bases, V lost 5 bases, and 12 bases had no gene match. Germline assignment: CDR1 SGHTA and CDR2 FQGNSA. This CDR3 contains 16 residues. Here the CDR3 reads CASSPGQVRWEETQYF. DNA of the CDR3: TGTGCCAGCAGCCCTGGACAGGTTCGGTGGGAAGAGACCCAGTACTTC.

The chain joins TRBV25-1 to TRBJ1-1; D is unresolved. Germline assignment: CDR1 MGHDK and CDR2 SYGVNS. This CDR3 has 12 amino acids. Trimming pared 8 bases from V and 4 bases from J, leaving 11 bases between. The CDR3 DNA sequence: TGTGCCAGCGGGAGGGAGAGCACTGAAGCTTTCTTT. Protein product: CASGRESTEAFF.

The rearrangement links TRBV3-1 (or the pseudogene TRBV3-2) to TRBJ2-7; the D gene is possibly TRBD2 (6 bases). The CDR3 covers 15 residues. V was trimmed by 4 bases and J by 6 bases, leaving 19 bases between them. Germline V gene sequence: CDR1 LGHDT, CDR2 YNNKEL (reference sequence). Here the CDR3 reads CASSLRDSRTSEQYF. In DNA form, the CDR3 reads TGTGCCAGCAGCCTTCGGGACTCTAGGACCTCCGAGCAGTACTTC.

A single count supports this clone. The gene calls are TRBV7-8 and TRBJ1-2; possibly TRBD1 for D (5 bases). CDR3 length: 15 residues. The germline V and J ends were trimmed by 5 bases and 5 bases, with 18 bases remaining between them. Looked up from germline, CDR1 is SGHVS and CDR2 is FQNEAQ. The CDR3 loop reads CASSPSEGTFYGYTF. CDR3 coding DNA: TGTGCCAGCAGCCCAAGCGAGGGGACTTTTTATGGCTACACCTTC. Supplemented by reference TRBV7-8 and TRBJ1-2, the full variable domain reads GAGVSQSPRYKVAKRGQDVALRCDPISGHVSLFWYQQALGQGPEFLTYFQNEAQLDKSGLPSDRFFAERPEGSVSTLKIQRTQQEDSAVYLCASSPSEGTFYGYTFGSGTRLTVV.

This chain uses TRBV7-9 with TRBJ1-6; tentative D call: TRBD1 (5 bases). Per germline, CDR1 SEHNR and CDR2 FQNEAQ (reference sequence). CDR3 length equals 16 residues. V shed 3 bases and J shed 8 bases, with 17 bases lying between them. The CDR3 loop is CASSFVREVGDSPLHF. The DNA of the CDR3 is TGTGCCAGCAGCTTTGTGCGGGAGGTGGGGGATTCACCCCTCCACTTT.

The chain combines TRBV11-2 with TRBJ2-3; TRBD1 matches at 8 bases. The CDR3 has 17 amino acids. With 2 bases clipped from V and 0 bases from J, the junction kept 7 bases outside the gene matches. CDR1 and CDR2 (germline): SGHAT, FQNNGV. CDR3 residues: CASSLLQGALSTDTQYF. The CDR3 DNA reads TGTGCCAGCAGCTTACTTCAGGGGGCCCTTAGCACAGATACGCAGTATTTT.

This chain connects TRBV19 to TRBJ1-4; 7 nucleotides agree with TRBD1. The V gene end was trimmed by 6 bases and the J gene end by 6 bases; junction bases not matched to a gene: 10. Germline V gene lookup returns CDR1 LNHDA and CDR2 SQIVND (reference sequence). The CDR3 contains 15 residues. DNA for the CDR3: TGTGCCAGTAGCCAAGGGGGCAGGGGTGATGAAAAACTGTTTTTT. Translating gives CASSQGGRGDEKLFF.

V usage is TRBV13 and J usage is TRBJ1-1; maybe TRBD1 (6 bases). Germline CDR1 and CDR2: PRHDT and FYEKMQ (reference sequence). V lost 6 bases and J lost 10, with 18 bases in between. CDR3 length: 13 amino acids. CDR3: CASSPGSGEGAFF. CDR3 DNA: TGTGCCAGCAGTCCTGGATCAGGGGAAGGAGCTTTCTTT.

With regard to this clone: At one of its ends the junction is not consistent with the germline gene, which may arise from a read error. This chain links TRBV7-7 with TRBJ2-5; 9 positions agree with TRBD1. Germline loops: CDR1 SSHAT, CDR2 FNYEAQ (reference sequence). The CDR3 contains 13 residues. The CDR3 region is CASSLDRGETQYF. CDR3 nucleotides: TGTGCTAGCAGCCTGGACAGGGGAGAGACCCAGTACTTC.

The V gene is TRBV6-2 or TRBV6-3, the J gene TRBJ1-1; D is possibly TRBD1 (5 bases). In germline, CDR1 is MNHEY, CDR2 SVGEGT. The CDR3 is 16 residues long. V was shortened by 6 bases and J by 6 bases, with 23 bases between the two germline ends. CDR3 nucleotides: TGTGCCAGCAGCCGCGCCTCCAGGGTGACAGTCCCTGAAGCTTTCTTT. It encodes CASSRASRVTVPEAFF.

J is TRBJ1-1 and V is TRBV7-9; D gene ambiguous. The CDR3 contains 15 residues. CDR1 and CDR2 from the germline V gene are SEHNR and FQNEAQ (reference sequence). Trimming took 2 bases from V and 5 from J, leaving 15 bases between them. Written as DNA, the CDR3 is TGTGCCAGCAGCTTATTCCGGGGAGAGAGTACTGAAGCTTTCTTT. It yields the protein CASSLFRGESTEAFF.